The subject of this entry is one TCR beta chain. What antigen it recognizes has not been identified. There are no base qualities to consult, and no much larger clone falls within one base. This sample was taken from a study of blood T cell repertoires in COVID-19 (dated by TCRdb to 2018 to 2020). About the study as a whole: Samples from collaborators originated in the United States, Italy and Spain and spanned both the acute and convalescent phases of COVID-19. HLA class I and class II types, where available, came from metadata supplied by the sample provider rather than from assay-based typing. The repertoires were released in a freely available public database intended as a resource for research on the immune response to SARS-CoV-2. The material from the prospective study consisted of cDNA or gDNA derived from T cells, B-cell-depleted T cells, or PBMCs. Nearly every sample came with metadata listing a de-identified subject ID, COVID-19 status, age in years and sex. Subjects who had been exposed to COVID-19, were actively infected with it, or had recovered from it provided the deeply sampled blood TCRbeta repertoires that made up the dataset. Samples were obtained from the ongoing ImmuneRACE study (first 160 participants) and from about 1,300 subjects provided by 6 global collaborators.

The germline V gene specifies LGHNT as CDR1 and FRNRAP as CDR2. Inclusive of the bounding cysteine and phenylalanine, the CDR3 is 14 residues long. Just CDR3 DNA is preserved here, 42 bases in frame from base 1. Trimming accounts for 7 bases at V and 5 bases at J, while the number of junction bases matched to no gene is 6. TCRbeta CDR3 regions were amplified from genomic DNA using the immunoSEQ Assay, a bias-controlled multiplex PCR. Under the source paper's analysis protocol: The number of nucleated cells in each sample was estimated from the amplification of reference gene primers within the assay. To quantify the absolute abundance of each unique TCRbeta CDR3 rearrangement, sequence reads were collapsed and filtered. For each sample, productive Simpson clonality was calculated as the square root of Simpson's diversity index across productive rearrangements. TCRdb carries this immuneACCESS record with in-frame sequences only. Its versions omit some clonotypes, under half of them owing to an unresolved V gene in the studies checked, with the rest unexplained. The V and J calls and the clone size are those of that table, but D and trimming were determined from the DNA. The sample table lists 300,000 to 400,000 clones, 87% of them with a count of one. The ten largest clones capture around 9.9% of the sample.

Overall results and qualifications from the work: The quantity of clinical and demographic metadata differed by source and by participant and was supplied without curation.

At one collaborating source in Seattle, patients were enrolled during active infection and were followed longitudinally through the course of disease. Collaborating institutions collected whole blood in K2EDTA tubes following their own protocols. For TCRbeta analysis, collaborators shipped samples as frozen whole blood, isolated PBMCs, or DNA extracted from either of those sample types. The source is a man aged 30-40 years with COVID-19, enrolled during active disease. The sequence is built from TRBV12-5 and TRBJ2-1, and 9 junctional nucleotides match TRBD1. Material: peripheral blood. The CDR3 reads CASARTGDHNEQFF. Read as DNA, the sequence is TGTGCTAGTGCCAGGACAGGGGATCACAATGAGCAGTTCTTC. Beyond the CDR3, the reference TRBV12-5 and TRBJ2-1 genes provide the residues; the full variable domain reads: DARVTQTPRHKVTEMGQEVTMRCQPILGHNTVFWYRQTMMQGLELLAYFRNRAPLDDSGMPKDRFSAEMPDATLATLKIQPSEPRDSAVYFCASARTGDHNEQFFGPGTRLTVL.